This T cell receptor (beta chain) was identified during a study of T cells in Graves' hyperthyroidism and ophthalmopathy. General observations from the study: Also found in blood were most expanded thyroid clonotypes above 0.001. Model predictions of ophthalmopathy came a median about six months before onset. From stable hyperthyroidism, ophthalmopathy was set apart by a 13 V-J model.

This clonotype has a handful of counts. What it binds is not known. Orbital computed tomography and thyroid ultrasound, together with serum TRAb and thyroxine and clinical symptoms, were used for diagnoses. TCR beta CDR3 region amplification was performed from RNA transcripts. The HTBI set primed first-round TCR CDR3 RT-PCR. One entry per CDR3 protein, called by TCRdb with MiXCR from the multiplex PCR reads. Among approximately 640,000 distinct CDR3 sequences listed, about 45% were seen once. V lost 5 bases to trimming and J lost 2 bases; unmatched junction nucleotides: 6. The CDR3 has 15 residues. Germline values: CDR1 SEHNR, CDR2 FQNEAQ (reference sequence).

The receptor was derived from an adult man with Graves' disease, either hyperthyroidism or ophthalmopathy (not recorded which). This chain connects TRBV7-9 to TRBJ2-7; 10 bases are shared with TRBD1. The sequenced material came from peripheral blood or thyroid tissue (not recorded which). CDR3 DNA: TGTGCCAGCAGCCCACCCGGGACAGGGGCCTACGAGCAGTACTTC. It encodes CASSPPGTGAYEQYF.